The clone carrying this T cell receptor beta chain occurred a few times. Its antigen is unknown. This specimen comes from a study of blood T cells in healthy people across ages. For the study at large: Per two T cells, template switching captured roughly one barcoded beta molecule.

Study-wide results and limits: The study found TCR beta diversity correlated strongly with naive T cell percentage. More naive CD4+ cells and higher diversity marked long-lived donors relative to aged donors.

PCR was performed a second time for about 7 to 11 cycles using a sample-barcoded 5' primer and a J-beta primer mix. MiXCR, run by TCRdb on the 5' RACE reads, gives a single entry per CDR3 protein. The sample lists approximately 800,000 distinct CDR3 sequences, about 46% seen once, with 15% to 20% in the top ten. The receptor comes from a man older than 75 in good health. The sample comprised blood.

The CDR3 DNA is TGTGCCAGCAGTGCAGGGCAGGGGACCACCGGGGAGCTGTTTTTT. It translates to CASSAGQGTTGELFF. This sequence joins TRBV2 and TRBJ2-2; D perhaps matches TRBD1 (6 bases). Trimming shortened V by 4 bases and J by 4 bases, and 13 bases separated the two germline ends. The germline V gene encodes CDR1 SNHLY and CDR2 FYNNEI. CDR3 length: 15 amino acids.